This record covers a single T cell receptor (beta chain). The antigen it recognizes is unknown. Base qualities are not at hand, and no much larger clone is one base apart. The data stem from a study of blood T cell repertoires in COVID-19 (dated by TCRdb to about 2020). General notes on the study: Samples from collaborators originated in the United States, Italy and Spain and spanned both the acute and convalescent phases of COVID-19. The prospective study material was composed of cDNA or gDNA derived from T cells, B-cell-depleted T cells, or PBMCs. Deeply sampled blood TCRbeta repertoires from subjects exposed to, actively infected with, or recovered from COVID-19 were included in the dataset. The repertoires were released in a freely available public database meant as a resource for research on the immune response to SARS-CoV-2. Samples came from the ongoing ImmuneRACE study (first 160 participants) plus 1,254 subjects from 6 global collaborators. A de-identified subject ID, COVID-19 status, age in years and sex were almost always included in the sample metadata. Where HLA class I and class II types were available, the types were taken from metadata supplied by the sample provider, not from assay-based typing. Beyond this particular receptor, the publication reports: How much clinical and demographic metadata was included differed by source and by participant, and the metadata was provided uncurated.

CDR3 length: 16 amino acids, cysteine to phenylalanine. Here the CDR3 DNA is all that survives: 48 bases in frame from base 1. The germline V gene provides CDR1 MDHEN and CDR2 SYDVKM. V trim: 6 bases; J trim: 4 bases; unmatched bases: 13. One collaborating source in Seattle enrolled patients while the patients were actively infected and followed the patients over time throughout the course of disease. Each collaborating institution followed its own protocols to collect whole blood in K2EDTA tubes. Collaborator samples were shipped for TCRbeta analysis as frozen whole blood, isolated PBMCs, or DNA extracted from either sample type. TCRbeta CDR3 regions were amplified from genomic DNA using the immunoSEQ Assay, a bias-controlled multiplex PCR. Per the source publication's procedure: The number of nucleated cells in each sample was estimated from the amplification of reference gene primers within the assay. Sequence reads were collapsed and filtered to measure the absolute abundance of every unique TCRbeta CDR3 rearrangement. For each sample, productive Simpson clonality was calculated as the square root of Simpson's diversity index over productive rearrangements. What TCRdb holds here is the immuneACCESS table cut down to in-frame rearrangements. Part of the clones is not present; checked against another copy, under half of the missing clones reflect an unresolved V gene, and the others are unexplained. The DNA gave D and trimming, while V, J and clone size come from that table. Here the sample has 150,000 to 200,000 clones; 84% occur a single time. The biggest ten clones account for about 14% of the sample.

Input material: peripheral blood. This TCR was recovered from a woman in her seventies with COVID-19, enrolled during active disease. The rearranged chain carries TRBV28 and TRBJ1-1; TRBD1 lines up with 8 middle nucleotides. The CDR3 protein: CASRPRGRSPSTEAFF. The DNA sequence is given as TGTGCCAGCAGACCCAGGGGGCGTTCCCCGTCCACTGAAGCTTTCTTT.